This T cell receptor beta chain is drawn from a study of control samples from healthy donors and cancer patients (dated by TCRdb to about 2020). The CDR3 contains 15 residues, cysteine and phenylalanine counted. Only CDR3 DNA is held: 45 bases, read in frame from base 1. Reading the germline V gene gives CDR1 MDHEN and CDR2 SYDVKM. Trimming at the junction amounts to 10 bases on V and 3 bases on J, and the germline ends lie 18 bases apart. To prepare the library, the immunoSEQ multiplex PCR assay was applied. This is the immuneACCESS table as TCRdb keeps it, with only in-frame sequences that have V and J called. A part of the clones is gone; compared with another copy, unresolved V genes explain less than half, and the rest is unexplained. Here the sample has about 110,000 clones; 88% occur a single time. The ten largest clones take up roughly 4% of the sample. In its sample, this clone was seen once. Its cognate antigen has yet to be identified. Per-base quality was not reported, and no clone a single base away is much larger than it.

The rearranged segments are TRBV28 and TRBJ2-2; the D segment is perhaps TRBD1 or TRBD2, each sharing 5 matched bases. The material sequenced was PBMCs. The receptor was isolated from a woman in her fifties or sixties with lung cancer. CDR3 region: CATRSGALDTGELFF. The nucleotide sequence reads TGTGCCACCCGTTCCGGGGCGCTGGACACCGGGGAGCTGTTTTTT.